This T cell receptor beta chain was identified during a study of memory CD4+ T cells and cytomegalovirus serostatus. A word on this clone: Its antigen is as yet unknown.

The repertoire was sequenced with immunoSEQ multiplex PCR; TCRdb's copy has only in-frame clones and lacks some. This table has about 44,000 clones, about 80% appearing once. General study results and limits: The CMV-associated TCR signature appears largely within the CD4+ memory repertoire.

V was clipped by 0 bases and J by 13 bases, with 14 bases between them. The germline gives CDR1 SGDLS, CDR2 YYNGEE. The CDR3 extends over 14 amino acids. The sort gate was single viable CD3+CD4+CD8-CD45RO+ cells for memory CD4+ T cells. Sequencing used memory CD4+ T cells from blood. This chain connects TRBV9 to TRBJ1-6; D unresolved. The receptor comes from an adult in good health and CMV-seronegative. CDR3: CASSVVPSAGPLHF. The CDR3, as DNA: TGTGCCAGCAGCGTAGTACCTTCAGCAGGTCCCCTCCACTTT.